The 26 T cell receptor beta chains given below trace back to one sample, sequenced in a study of cytomegalovirus exposure and HLA in healthy donors. Primers included in the PCR were 60 Vbeta and 13 Jbeta primers. The table came from immunoSEQ multiplex PCR; TCRdb's copy has only in-frame clones and leaves some out. The profile shows around 150,000 clones, roughly 80% of them singletons. The sequenced sample consisted of PBMCs. The receptors originated from a woman aged 25 to 39 in good health and CMV-seropositive.

This chain uses TRBV7-9 with TRBJ1-4; the D gene is possibly TRBD1 (5 bases). Trimming left V 5 bases short and J 8 bases short, with 15 bases between. This CDR3 has 14 amino acids. Germline CDR1 reads SEHNR; CDR2 reads FQNEAQ (reference sequence). The chain's CDR3 is CASSRLRDFEKLFF. The CDR3 region has the DNA TGTGCCAGCAGCAGGCTCCGGGACTTCGAAAAACTGTTTTTT.

The chain uses TRBV13 and TRBJ2-1; the D is unclear. Germline CDR1 is PRHDT and CDR2 is FYEKMQ (reference sequence). Trimming removed 3 bases at V and 6 bases at J, with 9 bases between. This CDR3 contains 13 residues. DNA of the CDR3: TGTGCCAGCAGCTTCGAACGGAGCAATGAGCAGTTCTTC. Translated, it gives CASSFERSNEQFF.

The V and J genes are TRBV5-4 and TRBJ2-3; 10 bases agree with TRBD2. CDR1 SGHNT and CDR2 YYREEE come from the germline V gene (reference sequence). With V trimmed by 4 bases and J by 2 bases, 4 bases remained unmatched. The CDR3 extends over 15 amino acids. The CDR3 DNA follows: TGTGCCAGCAGCCGGACTAGCGGCGCCACAGATACGCAGTATTTT. Residues: CASSRTSGATDTQYF. The full variable domain, its missing parts supplied by reference TRBV5-4 and TRBJ2-3, is ETGVTQSPTHLIKTRGQQVTLRCSSQSGHNTVSWYQQALGQGPQFIFQYYREEENGRGNFPPRFSGLQFPNYSSELNVNALELDDSALYLCASSRTSGATDTQYFGPGTRLTVL.

The rearrangement links TRBV5-1 to TRBJ2-6; D gene uncertain. The CDR3 length is 16 residues. Trimming removed 0 bases at V and 0 bases at J, with 7 bases between. The germline CDR1 and CDR2 sequences are SGHRS and YFSETQ. This CDR3 reads CASSLVSVSGANVLTF. In DNA, the CDR3 is TGCGCCAGCAGCTTGGTGTCGGTCTCTGGGGCCAACGTCCTGACTTTC.

The chain joins TRBV27 to TRBJ2-7, with a tentative D call TRBD1 (6 bases). Trimming stripped 0 bases from V and 4 bases from J, with 16 bases between. The germline V gene has CDR1 MNHEY and CDR2 SMNVEV (reference sequence). This CDR3 region has 16 residues. CDR3 nucleotide sequence: TGTGCCAGCAGTTTATCCGCCGGACAGCGGTTATACGAGCAGTACTTC. This gives the protein CASSLSAGQRLYEQYF.

The chain links TRBV7-3 to TRBJ2-2, with 8 bases aligning to TRBD1. From germline, CDR1 is SGHTA and CDR2 FQGTGA. This CDR3 is 14 amino acids long. V lost 5 bases, J lost 4 bases, and 3 bases stayed unmatched. CDR3 protein: CASSPGGPTGELFF. CDR3 bases: TGTGCCAGCAGCCCAGGGGGCCCCACCGGGGAGCTGTTTTTT.

This clone was counted a few times. The rearrangement links TRBV6-4 to TRBJ2-1, with D unclear. This CDR3 has 13 residues. Germline V gene lookup returns CDR1 MRHNA and CDR2 SNTAGT. The V end was cut by 5 bases, the J end by 5 bases, with 10 bases between. CDR3 region: CASSSAKNNEQFF. The CDR3 DNA sequence: TGTGCCAGCAGTTCCGCGAAGAACAATGAGCAGTTCTTC.

Regarding this clone: Relative to the germline gene, one junction end is altered; a read error may explain this. The V call is TRBV28, the J call TRBJ1-2; 12 bases agree with TRBD1. The CDR3 runs 21 residues. Germline CDR1 is MDHEN and CDR2 is SYDVKM. The CDR3 here is CASSRPKTPGTGGVGLYGCTF. For the CDR3, the DNA is TGTGCCAGCAGTCGCCCCAAAACTCCCGGGACAGGGGGCGTTGGCCTTTATGGCTGCACCTTC.

The chain combines TRBV5-1 with TRBJ2-3; 11 bases line up with TRBD2. The CDR3 spans 16 residues. CDR1 is SGHRS, CDR2 YFSETQ, per germline. V lost 3 bases to trimming and J lost 4 bases; unmatched junction nucleotides: 7. The CDR3 spells CASSSPGLAESDTQYF. The CDR3, as DNA: TGCGCCAGCAGCTCTCCGGGACTAGCGGAATCAGATACGCAGTATTTT.

The chain couples TRBV2 to TRBJ1-5, with TRBD1 as a possible D gene (5 bases). This CDR3 contains 14 residues. Trimming removed 5 bases from V and 5 bases from J, with 13 bases in between. From germline, CDR1 is SNHLY and CDR2 FYNNEI. CDR3 sequence: CASSSQGRDQPQHF. CDR3 in DNA: TGTGCCAGCAGTTCGCAGGGAAGGGATCAGCCCCAGCATTTT.

The chain couples TRBV5-4 to TRBJ1-1; D possibly corresponds to TRBD1 (5 bases). Germline V gives CDR1 SGHNT, CDR2 YYREEE (reference sequence). V lost 0 bases, J lost 4 bases, and 13 bases lay in between. The CDR3 is 15 amino acids. The CDR3, as DNA: TGTGCCAGCAGCTTGGGGGGGACTGCCGGCACTGAAGCTTTCTTT. It encodes CASSLGGTAGTEAFF.

This clone was seen only a few times. The V gene is TRBV5-1, the J gene TRBJ2-7, with D possibly TRBD2 on 6 matching bases. The CDR3 length is 13 residues. Between the trimmed V and J ends, which lost 8 bases and 0 bases, there was a span of 12 bases. Germline assignment: CDR1 SGHRS and CDR2 YFSETQ. In nucleotides, the CDR3 is TGCGCCAGTGGCCGGGAGAGCTCCTACGAGCAGTACTTC. This codes for CASGRESSYEQYF. The full variable domain, rest sourced from reference TRBV5-1 and TRBJ2-7, is KAGVTQTPRYLIKTRGQQVTLSCSPISGHRSVSWYQQTPGQGLQFLFEYFSETQRNKGNFPGRFSGRQFSNSRSEMNVSTLELGDSALYLCASGRESSYEQYFGPGTRLTVT.

This chain connects TRBV28 to TRBJ2-2; D is perhaps TRBD1 (6 bases). The ends were cut back, 9 bases at V and 4 bases at J, with 15 bases in the middle. The CDR3 sequence is 14 residues long. The germline V gene has CDR1 MDHEN and CDR2 SYDVKM. CDR3 bases: TGTGCCAGTTTAGCAGGGGCGCGCACCGGGGAGCTGTTTTTT. Its protein product is CASLAGARTGELFF.

This clone is a singleton in its sample. The chain employs TRBV27 and TRBJ2-3, with 7 bases fitting TRBD2. The CDR3 sequence is 16 residues long. The germline CDR1 and CDR2 sequences are MNHEY and SMNVEV (reference sequence). With 4 bases clipped from V and 5 bases from J, the junction kept 12 bases outside the gene matches. This CDR3 is CASSSGLGRPGDTQYF. The CDR3 nucleotides read TGTGCCAGCAGTTCCGGACTAGGGAGACCAGGAGATACGCAGTATTTT.

This clone was seen more than once but under ten times. The rearrangement links TRBV5-5 to TRBJ1-4, with D unresolved. The CDR3 runs to 15 residues. The V gene lost 0 bases and the J gene lost 7 bases, with 13 bases spanning the gap. CDR1 and CDR2 (germline): SGHKS, YYEKEE (reference sequence). This CDR3 is CASSLGGGLVEKLFF. The CDR3, as DNA: TGTGCCAGCAGCTTGGGAGGAGGGTTGGTTGAAAAACTGTTTTTT.

The chain combines TRBV10-3 with TRBJ2-2; 8 bases match TRBD2. The CDR3 consists of 15 residues. CDR1 is ENHRY, CDR2 SYGVKD, per germline. With V trimmed by 6 bases and J by 1 base, 4 bases remained unmatched. CDR3 region: CAISGLALNTGELFF. The CDR3 nucleotides read TGTGCCATCAGCGGACTAGCTTTGAACACCGGGGAGCTGTTTTTT.

This clone was detected once. V and J are TRBV5-4 and TRBJ2-1; TRBD1 aligns across 7 bases. The J segment lost 9 bases and the V segment lost 4 bases, leaving 16 bases of the junction unmatched. The CDR3 totals 16 residues. Germline V lookup: CDR1 SGHNT, CDR2 YYREEE (reference sequence). CDR3 sequence (DNA): TGTGCCAGCAGCAGGAAGGGGGCAGGGAGAGATGGTGAGCAGTTCTTC. Translating gives CASSRKGAGRDGEQFF.

The chain combines TRBV27 with TRBJ2-7; TRBD2 agrees at 10 bases. V shed 4 bases, J shed 0 bases, and the junction held 3 bases outside the gene matches. Germline CDR1 is MNHEY and CDR2 is SMNVEV (reference sequence). The CDR3 spans 15 residues. Here the CDR3 reads CASSSLAGVSYEQYF. The CDR3 region has the DNA TGTGCCAGCAGTTCCCTAGCGGGGGTCTCCTACGAGCAGTACTTC.

The CDR3 is CASSTQGTAGNTIYF. The DNA of the CDR3 is TGTGCCAGCAGTACCCAGGGGACGGCTGGAAACACCATATATTTT. The chain links TRBV5-5 to TRBJ1-3; D is perhaps TRBD1 (6 bases). CDR3 length: 15 residues. With 5 bases removed from V and 2 bases from J, the gap between germline ends came to 14 bases. Germline V gene sequence: CDR1 SGHKS, CDR2 YYEKEE (reference sequence). Using reference TRBV5-5 and TRBJ1-3 for the parts outside the CDR3, the full variable domain is DAGVTQSPTHLIKTRGQQVTLRCSPISGHKSVSWYQQVLGQGPQFIFQYYEKEERGRGNFPDRFSARQFPNYSSELNVNALLLGDSALYLCASSTQGTAGNTIYFGEGSWLTVV.

The V call is TRBV10-3, the J call TRBJ1-1; D may be TRBD1 (5 bases). Per germline, CDR1 ENHRY and CDR2 SYGVKD. Trimming pared 4 bases from V and 0 bases from J, leaving 12 bases between. The CDR3 has 15 amino acids. The chain's CDR3 is CAISGGEGMNTEAFF. The CDR3 coding sequence is TGTGCCATCAGTGGGGGGGAGGGTATGAACACTGAAGCTTTCTTT.

This clone qualifies as medium-sized. The chain is built from TRBV5-4 and TRBJ1-4; D possibly corresponds to TRBD1 (6 bases). Germline CDR1 is SGHNT and CDR2 is YYREEE (reference sequence). This CDR3 region has 16 residues. Trimming cost V 0 bases and J 4 bases, with 13 bases left between them. CDR3: CASSLVGGGGNEKLFF. Here the CDR3 DNA reads TGTGCCAGCAGCTTGGTCGGGGGAGGGGGTAATGAAAAACTGTTTTTT.

The chain employs TRBV19 and TRBJ1-3, with 8 bases fitting TRBD1. This CDR3 region has 15 residues. Unmatched junction bases numbered 2, after V lost 4 bases and J lost 0 bases. Germline CDR1 is LNHDA and CDR2 is SQIVND (reference sequence). CDR3 region: CASSTRGLSGNTIYF. In DNA form, the CDR3 reads TGTGCCAGTAGTACCAGGGGGCTCTCTGGAAACACCATATATTTT. Combining the CDR3 with reference TRBV19 and TRBJ1-3 gives the whole variable domain DGGITQSPKYLFRKEGQNVTLSCEQNLNHDAMYWYRQDPGQGLRLIYYSQIVNDFQKGDIAEGYSVSREKKESFPLTVTSAQKNPTAFYLCASSTRGLSGNTIYFGEGSWLTVV.

This chain connects TRBV30 to TRBJ1-4; TRBD1 might be the D (6 bases). The CDR3 extends over 13 amino acids. Germline CDR1 reads GTSNPN; CDR2 reads SVGIG (reference sequence). V lost 3 bases and J lost 6, with 11 bases in between. The CDR3 nucleotides read TGTGCCTGGAGGCCACAGGGTTATGAAAAACTGTTTTTT. The encoded protein is CAWRPQGYEKLFF.

The chain recombines TRBV2 with TRBJ1-1; D is uncertain. The ends were cut back, 3 bases at V and 2 bases at J, with 13 bases in the middle. The V gene's germline CDR1 is SNHLY and CDR2 FYNNEI. This CDR3 has 15 amino acids. The CDR3 sequence: CASSERLLLNTEAFF. The CDR3 DNA sequence: TGTGCCAGCAGTGAGCGCCTGCTTCTAAACACTGAAGCTTTCTTT. The whole variable domain, filled in from reference TRBV2 and TRBJ1-1, reads EPEVTQTPSHQVTQMGQEVILRCVPISNHLYFYWYRQILGQKVEFLVSFYNNEISEKSEIFDDQFSVERPDGSNFTLKIRSTKLEDSAMYFCASSERLLLNTEAFFGQGTRLTVV.

V is TRBV7-9 and J is TRBJ2-1; 10 positions agree with TRBD2. Germline loops: CDR1 SEHNR, CDR2 FQNEAQ (reference sequence). Losses at the gene ends were 4 bases for V and 2 bases for J; bases not matched to a gene: 2. The CDR3 spans 15 residues. CDR3 amino acids: CASSSSGGAYNEQFF. DNA of the CDR3: TGTGCCAGCAGCTCCAGCGGGGGGGCCTACAATGAGCAGTTCTTC.

The rearrangement uses TRBV28 and TRBJ1-2, with a possible D match to TRBD1 (6 bases). Trimming removed 5 bases at V and 4 bases at J, with 8 bases between. Germline V gives CDR1 MDHEN, CDR2 SYDVKM. The CDR3 loop spans 12 amino acids. CDR3 sequence: CASSGRGYGYTF. The CDR3 nucleotides are TGTGCCAGCAGTGGCAGGGGCTATGGCTACACCTTC.